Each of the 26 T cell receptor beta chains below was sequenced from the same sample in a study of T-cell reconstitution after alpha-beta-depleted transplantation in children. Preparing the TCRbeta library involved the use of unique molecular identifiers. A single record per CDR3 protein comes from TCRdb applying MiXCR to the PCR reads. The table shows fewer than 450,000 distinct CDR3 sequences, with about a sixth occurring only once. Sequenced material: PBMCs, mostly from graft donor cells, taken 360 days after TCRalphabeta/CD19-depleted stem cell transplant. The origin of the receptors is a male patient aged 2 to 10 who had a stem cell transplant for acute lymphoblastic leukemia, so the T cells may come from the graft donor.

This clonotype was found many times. CDR3 DNA: TGTGCCATCTCGGCCAGGGTGGACAACGAGCAGTACTTC. Translated: CAISARVDNEQYF. V is TRBV10-3 and J is TRBJ2-7, with a possible D match to TRBD1 (5 bases). Germline loops: CDR1 ENHRY, CDR2 SYGVKD. CDR3 length: 13 residues. Trimming left V 8 bases short and J 5 bases short, with 16 bases between.

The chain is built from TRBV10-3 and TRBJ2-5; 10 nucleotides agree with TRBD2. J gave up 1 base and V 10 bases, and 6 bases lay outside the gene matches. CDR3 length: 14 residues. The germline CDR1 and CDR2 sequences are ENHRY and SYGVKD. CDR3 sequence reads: CASSIAGGQETQYF. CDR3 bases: TGTGCCAGCTCGATAGCGGGAGGCCAAGAGACCCAGTACTTC.

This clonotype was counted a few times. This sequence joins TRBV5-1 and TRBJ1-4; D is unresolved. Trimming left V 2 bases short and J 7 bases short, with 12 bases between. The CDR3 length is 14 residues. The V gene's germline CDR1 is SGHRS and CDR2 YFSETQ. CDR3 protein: CASSFKGWGEKLFF. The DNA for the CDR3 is TGCGCCAGCAGCTTCAAGGGATGGGGTGAAAAACTGTTTTTT.

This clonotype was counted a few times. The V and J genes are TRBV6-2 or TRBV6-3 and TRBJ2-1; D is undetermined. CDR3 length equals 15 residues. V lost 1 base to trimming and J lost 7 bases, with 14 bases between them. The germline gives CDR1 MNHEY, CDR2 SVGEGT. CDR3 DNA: TGTGCCAGCAGTTACTTTTTGAGTGGGATGAATGAGCAGTTCTTC. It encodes CASSYFLSGMNEQFF.

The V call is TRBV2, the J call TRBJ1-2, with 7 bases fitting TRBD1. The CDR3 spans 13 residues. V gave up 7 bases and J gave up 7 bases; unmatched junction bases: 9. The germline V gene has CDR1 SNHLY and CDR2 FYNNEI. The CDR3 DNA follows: TGTGCCAGCATTCCAGGACAGGCGTCTGGCTACACCTTC. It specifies CASIPGQASGYTF.

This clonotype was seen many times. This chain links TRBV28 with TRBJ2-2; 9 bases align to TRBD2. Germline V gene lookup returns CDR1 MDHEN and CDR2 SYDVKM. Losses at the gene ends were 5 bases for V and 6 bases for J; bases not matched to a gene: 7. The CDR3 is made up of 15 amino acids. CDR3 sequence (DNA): TGTGCCAGCAGTCCCCAAATAGCGGGGGCCGGGGAGCTGTTTTTT. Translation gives CASSPQIAGAGELFF.

The CDR3 coding sequence is TGCGCCAGCAGCCAAGACGGGGCCGGGGCCAACGTCCTGACTTTC. It encodes CASSQDGAGANVLTF. V usage is TRBV4-1 and J usage is TRBJ2-6, with D possibly being TRBD1 or TRBD2 (5 bases each). The CDR3 contains 15 residues. V lost 0 bases and J lost 4, with 7 bases in between. Germline V gene data show CDR1 as MGHRA and CDR2 as YSYEKL.

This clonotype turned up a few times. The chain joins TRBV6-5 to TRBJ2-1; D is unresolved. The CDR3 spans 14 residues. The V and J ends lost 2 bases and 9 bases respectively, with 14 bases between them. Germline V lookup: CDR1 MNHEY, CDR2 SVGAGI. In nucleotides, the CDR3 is TGTGCCAGCAGTTACGCTGGCCTCAACAGTGAGCAGTTCTTC. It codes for CASSYAGLNSEQFF.

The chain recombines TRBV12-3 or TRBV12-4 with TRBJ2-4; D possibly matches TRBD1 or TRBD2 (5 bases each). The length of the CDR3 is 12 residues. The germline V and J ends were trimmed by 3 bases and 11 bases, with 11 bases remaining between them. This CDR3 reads CASSLGPFLQYF. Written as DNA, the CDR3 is TGTGCCAGCAGTTTGGGACCGTTCCTTCAGTACTTC.

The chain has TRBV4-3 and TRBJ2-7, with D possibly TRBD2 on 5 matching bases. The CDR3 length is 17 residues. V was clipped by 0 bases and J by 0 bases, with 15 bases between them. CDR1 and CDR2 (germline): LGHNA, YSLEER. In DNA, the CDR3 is TGCGCCAGCAGCCAAGATCTTGGAGGCTCCAGCTCCTACGAGCAGTACTTC. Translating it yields CASSQDLGGSSSYEQYF.

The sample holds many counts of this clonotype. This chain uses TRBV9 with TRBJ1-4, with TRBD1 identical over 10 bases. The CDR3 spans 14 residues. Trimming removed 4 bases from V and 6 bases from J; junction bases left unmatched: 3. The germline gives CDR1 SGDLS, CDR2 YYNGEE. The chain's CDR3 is CASSPTGGDEKLFF. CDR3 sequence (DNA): TGTGCCAGCAGCCCGACAGGGGGCGATGAAAAACTGTTTTTT.

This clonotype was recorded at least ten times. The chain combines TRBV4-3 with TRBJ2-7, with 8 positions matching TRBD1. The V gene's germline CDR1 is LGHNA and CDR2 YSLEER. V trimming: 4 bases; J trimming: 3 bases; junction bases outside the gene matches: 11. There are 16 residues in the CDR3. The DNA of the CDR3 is TGCGCCAGCAGCCCTAATCACAGGGGGGCGTTCTACGAGCAGTACTTC. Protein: CASSPNHRGAFYEQYF.

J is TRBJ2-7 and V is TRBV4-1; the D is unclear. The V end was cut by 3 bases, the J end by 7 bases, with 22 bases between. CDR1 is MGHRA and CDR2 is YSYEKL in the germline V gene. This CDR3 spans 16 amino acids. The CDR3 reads CASSQTIMGFVEEQYF. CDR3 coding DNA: TGCGCCAGCAGCCAGACCATAATGGGGTTTGTCGAGGAGCAGTACTTC.

CDR3 in DNA: TGCAGTGTCCCGGGGAATAGCAATCAGCCCCAGCATTTT. Its translation: CSVPGNSNQPQHF. V is TRBV20-1 and J is TRBJ1-5, with no clear D. The CDR3 is 13 residues long. Trimming shortened V by 7 bases and J by 0 bases, and 10 bases separated the two germline ends. Germline CDR1 reads DFQATT; CDR2 reads SNEGSKA (reference sequence).

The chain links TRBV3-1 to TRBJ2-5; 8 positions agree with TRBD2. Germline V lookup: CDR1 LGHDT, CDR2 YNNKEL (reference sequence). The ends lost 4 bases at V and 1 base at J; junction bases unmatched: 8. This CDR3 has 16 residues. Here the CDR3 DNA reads TGTGCCAGCAGCCTTCGTAGCGGGATGTTCCAAGAGACCCAGTACTTC. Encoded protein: CASSLRSGMFQETQYF.

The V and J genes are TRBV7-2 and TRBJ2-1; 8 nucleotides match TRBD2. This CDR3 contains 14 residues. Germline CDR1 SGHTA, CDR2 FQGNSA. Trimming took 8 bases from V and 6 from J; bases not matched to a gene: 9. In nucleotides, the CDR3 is TGTGCCAGCTCGAAGGGTGGGACTAGCAATGAGCAGTTCTTC. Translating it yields CASSKGGTSNEQFF.

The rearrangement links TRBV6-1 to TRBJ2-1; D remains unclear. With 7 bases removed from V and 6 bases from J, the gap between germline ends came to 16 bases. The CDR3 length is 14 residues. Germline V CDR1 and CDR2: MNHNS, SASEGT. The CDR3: CASTTAPPSNEQFF. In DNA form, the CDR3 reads TGTGCCAGCACTACGGCCCCACCCAGCAATGAGCAGTTCTTC.

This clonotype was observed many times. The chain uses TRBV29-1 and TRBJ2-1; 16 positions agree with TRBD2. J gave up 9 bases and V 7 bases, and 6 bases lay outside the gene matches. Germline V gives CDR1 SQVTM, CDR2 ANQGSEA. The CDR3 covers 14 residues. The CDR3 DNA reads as TGCAGCGACTCCGGGACTAGCGGGAGGGGTGAGCAGTTCTTC. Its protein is CSDSGTSGRGEQFF.

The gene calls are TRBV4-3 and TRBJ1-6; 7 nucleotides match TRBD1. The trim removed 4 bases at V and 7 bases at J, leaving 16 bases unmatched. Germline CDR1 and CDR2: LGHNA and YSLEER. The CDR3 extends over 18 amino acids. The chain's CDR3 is CASSRRTEGGVKNSPLHF. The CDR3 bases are TGCGCCAGCAGCCGAAGAACAGAAGGGGGCGTTAAGAATTCACCCCTCCACTTT.

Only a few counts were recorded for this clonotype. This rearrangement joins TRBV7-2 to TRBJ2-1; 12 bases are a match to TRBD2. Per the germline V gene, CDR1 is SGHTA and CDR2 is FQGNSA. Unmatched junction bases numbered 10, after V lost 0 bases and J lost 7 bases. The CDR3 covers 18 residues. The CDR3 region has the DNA TGTGCCAGCAGCTTAGCGCCTTCCCTAGCGGGAGGGCCGAATGAGCAGTTCTTC. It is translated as CASSLAPSLAGGPNEQFF.

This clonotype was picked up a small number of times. CDR3 sequence reads: CASSPDTGTGFSYEQYF. CDR3 bases: TGTGCCAGCTCACCAGACACCGGGACAGGGTTTTCCTACGAGCAGTACTTC. The chain recombines TRBV18 with TRBJ2-7; 9 bases map to TRBD1. The CDR3 loop spans 17 amino acids. The germline gives CDR1 KGHSH, CDR2 LQKENI. J was trimmed by 1 base and V by 2 bases; bases with no gene match: 9.

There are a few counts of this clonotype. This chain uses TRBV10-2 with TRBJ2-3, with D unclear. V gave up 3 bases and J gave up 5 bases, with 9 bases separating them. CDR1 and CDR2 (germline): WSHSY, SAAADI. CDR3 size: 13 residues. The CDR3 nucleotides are TGCGCCAGCAGTGATAGCCAACTAGATACGCAGTATTTT. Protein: CASSDSQLDTQYF.

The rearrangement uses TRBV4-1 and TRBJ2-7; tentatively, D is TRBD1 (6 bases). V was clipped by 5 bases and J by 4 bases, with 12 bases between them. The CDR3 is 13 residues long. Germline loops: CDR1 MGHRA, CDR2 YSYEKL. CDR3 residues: CASSYTRGYEQYF. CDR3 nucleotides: TGCGCCAGCAGCTACACCAGGGGATACGAGCAGTACTTC.

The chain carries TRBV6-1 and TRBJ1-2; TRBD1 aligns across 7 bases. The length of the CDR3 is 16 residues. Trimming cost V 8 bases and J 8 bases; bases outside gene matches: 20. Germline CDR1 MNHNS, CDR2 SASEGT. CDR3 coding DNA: TGTGCCAGCGCTTGGGGGATACAGGGGAAGGTCGACGGCTACACCTTC. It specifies CASAWGIQGKVDGYTF.

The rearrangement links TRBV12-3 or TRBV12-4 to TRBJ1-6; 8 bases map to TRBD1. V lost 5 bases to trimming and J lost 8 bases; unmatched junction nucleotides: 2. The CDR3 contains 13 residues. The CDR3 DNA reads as TGTGCCAGCAGTATGACAGGGGATTCACCCCTCCACTTT. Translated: CASSMTGDSPLHF.

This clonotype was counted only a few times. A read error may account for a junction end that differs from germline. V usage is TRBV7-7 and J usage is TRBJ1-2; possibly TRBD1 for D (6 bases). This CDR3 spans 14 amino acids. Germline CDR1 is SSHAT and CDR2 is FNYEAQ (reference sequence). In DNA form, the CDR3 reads TGTGCTAGCAGATTGGGACATCGTGGCTATGGCTACACCTTC. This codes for CASRLGHRGYGYTF.